Shown below are 23 T cell receptor beta chains from a single sample sequenced in a study of identical twins' blood T cells. TCRdb used MiXCR to reprocess the 5' RACE reads, holding one entry per CDR3 protein. The repertoire consists of 350,000 to 400,000 distinct CDR3 sequences, with about 28% occurring once and the leading ten covering 6% to 7%. Sequenced: PBMCs. The receptors originated from a woman between 18 and 50 years old in good health.

This clonotype turned up a few times. The genes are TRBV9 and TRBJ2-2; no reliable D call. The germline gives CDR1 SGDLS, CDR2 YYNGEE. CDR3 length: 15 residues. The germline V and J ends were trimmed by 1 base and 5 bases, with 12 bases remaining between them. The CDR3 here is CASSVLGIGTGELFF. The CDR3 DNA follows: TGTGCCAGCAGCGTATTAGGGATCGGGACCGGGGAGCTGTTTTTT.

The chain uses TRBV7-2 and TRBJ1-2; D remains ambiguous. Germline CDR1 SGHTA, CDR2 FQGNSA. The CDR3 covers 13 residues. V was clipped by 3 bases and J by 4 bases, with 9 bases between them. The CDR3 nucleotides are TGTGCCAGCAGCTTCGGCAGTTTCTATGGCTACACCTTC. This translates into CASSFGSFYGYTF.

This clonotype was found a few times. The chain links TRBV10-3 to TRBJ2-3; D might be TRBD1 (6 bases). CDR1 and CDR2 (germline): ENHRY, SYGVKD. Trimming took 0 bases from V and 2 from J, leaving 9 bases between them. The CDR3 totals 15 residues. The CDR3 loop is CAISESQGTTDTQYF. CDR3 coding DNA: TGTGCCATCAGTGAGTCCCAGGGGACCACAGATACGCAGTATTTT.

J is TRBJ1-5 and V is TRBV19, with no clear D. The CDR3 consists of 14 residues. Per germline, CDR1 LNHDA and CDR2 SQIVND (reference sequence). V was pared by 5 bases and J by 2 bases, with 10 bases between. The CDR3 sequence: CASSASEGNQPQHF. CDR3 in DNA: TGTGCCAGTAGTGCCTCGGAGGGCAATCAGCCCCAGCATTTT. The full variable domain, rest sourced from reference TRBV19 and TRBJ1-5, is DGGITQSPKYLFRKEGQNVTLSCEQNLNHDAMYWYRQDPGQGLRLIYYSQIVNDFQKGDIAEGYSVSREKKESFPLTVTSAQKNPTAFYLCASSASEGNQPQHFGDGTRLSIL.

This chain uses TRBV20-1 with TRBJ2-3; D unclear. CDR3 length: 12 amino acids. Trimming left V 3 bases short and J 10 bases short, with 14 bases between. Germline loops: CDR1 DFQATT, CDR2 SNEGSKA (reference sequence). CDR3 amino acids: CSARSARVAQYF. For the CDR3, the DNA is TGCAGTGCTAGGTCTGCGCGAGTCGCGCAGTATTTT.

The chain recombines TRBV19 with TRBJ2-5, with no clear D. Trimming removed 7 bases from V and 1 base from J, with 16 bases in between. Germline V gene data show CDR1 as LNHDA and CDR2 as SQIVND (reference sequence). The CDR3 sequence is 15 residues long. DNA of the CDR3: TGTGCCAGTAAGGCCAGGCTGAACCTCCAAGAGACCCAGTACTTC. Translation gives CASKARLNLQETQYF.

This clonotype was detected many times. The chain recombines TRBV5-1 with TRBJ1-1, with 9 bases that match TRBD1. Germline trimming cut 4 bases from V and 7 bases from J; bases unmatched to any gene: 8. This CDR3 has 14 amino acids. Germline-derived CDR1 and CDR2 are SGHRS and YFSETQ. This CDR3 is CASSMGTGNVEAFF. DNA of the CDR3: TGCGCCAGCAGCATGGGGACAGGGAACGTTGAAGCTTTCTTT.

The chain carries TRBV4-3 and TRBJ1-1, with D unresolved. This CDR3 contains 15 residues. Germline values: CDR1 LGHNA, CDR2 YSLEER. V was pared by 1 base and J by 0 bases, with 9 bases between. CDR3 in DNA: TGCGCCAGCAGCCAAGTGTCAGCAGTGAACACTGAAGCTTTCTTT. This sequence encodes CASSQVSAVNTEAFF.

This clonotype was seen many times. This chain joins TRBV5-6 and TRBJ1-6; D is unclear. CDR1 and CDR2 (germline): SGHDT, YYEEEE. This CDR3 is 15 amino acids long. Trimming removed 0 bases at V and 4 bases at J, with 8 bases between. The CDR3 sequence: CASSLGAAYNSPLHF. The CDR3 bases are TGTGCCAGCAGCTTGGGGGCAGCTTATAATTCACCCCTCCACTTT. Full variable domain (remainder filled in from reference TRBV5-6 and TRBJ1-6): DAGVTQSPTHLIKTRGQQVTLRCSPKSGHDTVSWYQQALGQGPQFIFQYYEEEERQRGNFPDRFSGHQFPNYSSELNVNALLLGDSALYLCASSLGAAYNSPLHFGNGTRLTVT.

This clonotype was counted ten times or more. V and J are TRBV10-3 and TRBJ1-4; TRBD1 might be the D (6 bases). This CDR3 is built from 13 residues. V was trimmed by 4 bases and J by 6 bases, leaving 9 bases between them. The germline gives CDR1 ENHRY, CDR2 SYGVKD. In DNA, the CDR3 is TGTGCCATCAGTGCAGGGGTGGATGAAAAACTGTTTTTT. Protein: CAISAGVDEKLFF.

V gene TRBV6-1 combines with J gene TRBJ2-1; perhaps TRBD1 as D (5 bases). The CDR3 runs to 13 residues. V was pared by 7 bases and J by 2 bases, with 9 bases between. Germline V gives CDR1 MNHNS, CDR2 SASEGT. The CDR3, as DNA: TGTGCCAGCACGCAGGGCCCCTACAATGAGCAGTTCTTC. This encodes CASTQGPYNEQFF.

The rearrangement uses TRBV12-3 or TRBV12-4 and TRBJ1-3; TRBD1 agrees at 7 bases. The CDR3 totals 15 residues. The V gene end was trimmed by 6 bases and the J gene end by 6 bases; junction bases not matched to a gene: 11. The CDR3 region has the DNA TGTGCCAGCAGCCCGGATACAGGGGTGGAAAACACCATATATTTT. Encoded protein: CASSPDTGVENTIYF.

V and J are TRBV25-1 and TRBJ1-2; tentatively, D is TRBD1 (5 bases). This CDR3 contains 14 residues. Trimming cost V 4 bases and J 4 bases, with 13 bases left between them. Per germline, CDR1 MGHDK and CDR2 SYGVNS. The CDR3 DNA reads as TGTGCCAGCAGTGGGGACGGTGAAAGCTATGGCTACACCTTC. It yields the protein CASSGDGESYGYTF.

This clonotype was observed a few times. The chain uses TRBV19 and TRBJ2-2; possible D gene TRBD1, 7 bases. The germline V gene has CDR1 LNHDA and CDR2 SQIVND (reference sequence). Trimming took off 5 bases at V and 15 bases at J, with 13 bases between the two ends. The CDR3 runs 11 residues. DNA of the CDR3: TGTGCCAGTAGTGCGACAGGGAGGTTGTTTTTT. Amino acids: CASSATGRLFF.

The chain joins TRBV5-1 to TRBJ1-1; D is ambiguous. Germline assignment: CDR1 SGHRS and CDR2 YFSETQ. The length of the CDR3 is 15 residues. V lost 4 bases, J lost 2 bases, and 15 bases lay in between. The CDR3 is CASSVTTGENTEAFF. CDR3 coding DNA: TGCGCCAGCAGCGTCACTACCGGGGAAAACACTGAAGCTTTCTTT.

The chain joins TRBV9 to TRBJ2-5; 14 nucleotides line up with TRBD2. The CDR3 totals 15 residues. Germline lookup yields CDR1 SGDLS and CDR2 YYNGEE. J gave up 2 bases and V 3 bases, and 0 bases lay outside the gene matches. The CDR3 nucleotides are TGTGCCAGCAGCGGACTAGCGGGGGGGCAAGAGACCCAGTACTTC. Translation gives CASSGLAGGQETQYF.

The chain is built from TRBV7-2 and TRBJ2-2; maybe TRBD2 (6 bases). The CDR3 is made up of 14 amino acids. The germline gives CDR1 SGHTA, CDR2 FQGNSA. V lost 2 bases and J lost 5, with 9 bases in between. CDR3 DNA: TGTGCCAGCAGCTTACCGGGAGTTACCGGGGAGCTGTTTTTT. Translated, it gives CASSLPGVTGELFF.

This clonotype was observed at least ten times. The rearrangement uses TRBV4-3 and TRBJ1-3; D is uncertain. This CDR3 spans 15 amino acids. V was shortened by 0 bases and J by 2 bases, with 8 bases between the two germline ends. Germline V gene sequence: CDR1 LGHNA, CDR2 YSLEER. The chain's CDR3 is CASSQDPVTGNTIYF. The CDR3 bases are TGCGCCAGCAGCCAAGATCCGGTCACTGGAAACACCATATATTTT.

This clonotype was seen more than once but under ten times. The chain is built from TRBV27 and TRBJ2-1; D might be TRBD1 (6 bases). This CDR3 spans 13 amino acids. Germline-derived CDR1 and CDR2 are MNHEY and SMNVEV (reference sequence). The ends were cut back, 2 bases at V and 8 bases at J, with 10 bases in the middle. CDR3 DNA sequence: TGTGCCAGCAGTTTAACAGGGTCCCATGAGCAGTTCTTC. The encoded protein is CASSLTGSHEQFF.

The chain joins TRBV30 to TRBJ2-2; TRBD2 aligns across 8 bases. In germline, CDR1 is GTSNPN, CDR2 SVGIG (reference sequence). CDR3 length equals 13 residues. Germline trimming cut 0 bases from V and 6 bases from J; bases unmatched to any gene: 0. The CDR3 here is CAWSVGGAGELFF. For the CDR3, the DNA is TGTGCCTGGAGTGTCGGGGGGGCCGGGGAGCTGTTTTTT.

This chain links TRBV7-7 with TRBJ2-5; D is possibly TRBD2 (5 bases). Trimming cost V 5 bases and J 2 bases, with 12 bases left between them. This CDR3 spans 14 amino acids. In germline, CDR1 is SSHAT, CDR2 FNYEAQ (reference sequence). The CDR3 DNA follows: TGTGCCAGCAGCCCATCGGGGATACAAGAGACCCAGTACTTC. Its translation is CASSPSGIQETQYF.

This clonotype was found many times. This rearrangement joins TRBV20-1 to TRBJ1-2; D gene uncertain. Trimming cost V 1 base and J 6 bases, with 15 bases left between them. Germline V gene data show CDR1 as DFQATT and CDR2 as SNEGSKA (reference sequence). The CDR3 totals 14 residues. This chain's CDR3 is CSARVYGWGDGYTF. The CDR3 bases are TGCAGTGCTAGAGTGTATGGGTGGGGAGATGGCTACACCTTC.

This clonotype turned up a few times. The chain joins TRBV5-6 to TRBJ2-1; the D is unclear. V was cut by 4 bases and J by 4 bases, with 12 bases left in between. CDR1 and CDR2 from the germline V gene are SGHDT and YYEEEE. The CDR3 covers 14 residues. DNA for the CDR3: TGTGCCAGCAGCCTTTTTGGGCCTTACAATGAGCAGTTCTTC. Its translation is CASSLFGPYNEQFF.